These 27 T cell receptor beta chains came from one sample sequenced in a study of cytomegalovirus exposure and HLA in healthy donors. Amplification used 60 Vbeta primers and 13 Jbeta primers. Some clones are missing from TCRdb's copy, which holds only in-frame ones; the method was immunoSEQ multiplex PCR. Among 150,000 or so clones listed, around 78% were seen once. Sequencing was done on a sample of PBMCs. The source is a man aged 35 to 55 in good health and CMV-seronegative.

J is TRBJ1-1 and V is TRBV27, with 7 positions matching TRBD1. CDR1 MNHEY and CDR2 SMNVEV come from the germline V gene (reference sequence). Trimming took 4 bases from V and 8 from J; bases not matched to a gene: 4. The CDR3 covers 12 residues. For the CDR3, the DNA is TGTGCCAGCAGTTCGGGACAGATGGAAGCTTTCTTT. Its translation: CASSSGQMEAFF.

As to this clone: Germline is not matched at one junction end, which may reflect a read error. The gene calls are TRBV7-9 and TRBJ1-5; D is perhaps TRBD1 (5 bases). The CDR3 length is 11 residues. From germline, CDR1 is SEHNR and CDR2 FQNEAQ (reference sequence). The CDR3 sequence is CSSSLQGPQHF. CDR3 DNA: TGTTCCAGCAGCCTCCAGGGGCCCCAGCATTTT.

This chain uses TRBV7-2 with TRBJ2-3, with D maybe TRBD2 (6 bases). V was shortened by 4 bases and J by 2 bases, with 19 bases between the two germline ends. The CDR3 length is 17 residues. Germline CDR1 SGHTA, CDR2 FQGNSA. The CDR3 DNA reads TGTGCCAGCAGCTCAATTACAAGGGACTTTTACACAGATACGCAGTATTTT. Translating it yields CASSSITRDFYTDTQYF.

The chain links TRBV5-6 to TRBJ1-1; D is unresolved. Per the germline V gene, CDR1 is SGHDT and CDR2 is YYEEEE. This CDR3 comprises 14 residues. Trimming took off 2 bases at V and 0 bases at J, with 8 bases between the two ends. The CDR3 bases are TGTGCCAGCAGCTTCAGCGTCCTGAACACTGAAGCTTTCTTT. It specifies CASSFSVLNTEAFF.

To note about this clone: This sample also contains other DNA sequences that code for the same CDR3. The rearrangement uses TRBV5-1 and TRBJ2-2; 10 bases align to TRBD2. With V trimmed by 4 bases and J by 1 base, 1 base remained unmatched. Germline CDR1 is SGHRS and CDR2 is YFSETQ. The CDR3 runs to 15 residues. The CDR3: CASSLAGENTGELFF. DNA of the CDR3: TGCGCCAGCAGCCTAGCGGGGGAGAACACCGGGGAGCTGTTTTTT.

V and J are TRBV6-1 and TRBJ1-1; D uncertain. The germline CDR1 and CDR2 sequences are MNHNS and SASEGT. The CDR3 extends over 13 amino acids. Trimming took off 2 bases at V and 1 base at J, with 5 bases between the two ends. CDR3 sequence: CASSETRNTEAFF. The CDR3 nucleotides are TGTGCCAGCAGTGAAACAAGGAACACTGAAGCTTTCTTT.

The rearrangement joins TRBV5-4 to TRBJ2-1; 7 nucleotides line up with TRBD1. Germline CDR1 is SGHNT and CDR2 is YYREEE (reference sequence). J was trimmed by 8 bases and V by 5 bases; bases with no gene match: 10. The CDR3 covers 14 residues. The CDR3 sequence is CASSPHQGTDEQFF. DNA for the CDR3: TGTGCCAGCAGTCCCCATCAGGGGACAGATGAGCAGTTCTTC.

This clone was detected a few times. The V call is TRBV23-1, the J call TRBJ1-5; 7 bases agree with TRBD1. TRBV23-1 is identified as an open reading frame with a role that is uncertain. Losses at the gene ends were 9 bases for V and 4 bases for J; bases not matched to a gene: 9. The CDR3 length is 14 residues. The CDR3 loop is CARHRGWRNQPQHF. The CDR3 DNA reads TGCGCCAGACACAGGGGTTGGCGGAATCAGCCCCAGCATTTT.

V usage is TRBV5-1 and J usage is TRBJ1-2; TRBD1 might be the D (5 bases). The CDR3 contains 14 residues. Germline V gives CDR1 SGHRS, CDR2 YFSETQ. The V gene lost 3 bases and the J gene lost 6 bases, with 15 bases spanning the gap. CDR3 bases: TGCGCCAGCAGCTGGGGGACGGGGGATGATGGCTACACCTTC. Protein product: CASSWGTGDDGYTF. The full variable domain, rest sourced from reference TRBV5-1 and TRBJ1-2, is KAGVTQTPRYLIKTRGQQVTLSCSPISGHRSVSWYQQTPGQGLQFLFEYFSETQRNKGNFPGRFSGRQFSNSRSEMNVSTLELGDSALYLCASSWGTGDDGYTFGSGTRLTVV.

The V gene is TRBV11-2, the J gene TRBJ2-5; 7 bases are shared with TRBD1. Trimming removed 4 bases from V and 1 base from J; junction bases left unmatched: 6. CDR3 length: 15 amino acids. Germline CDR1 reads SGHAT; CDR2 reads FQNNGV. CDR3 sequence reads: CASSSGDSFQETQYF. In nucleotides, the CDR3 is TGTGCCAGCAGCTCCGGGGACAGTTTCCAAGAGACCCAGTACTTC. The full variable domain, completed using reference TRBV11-2 and TRBJ2-5, is EAGVAQSPRYKIIEKRQSVAFWCNPISGHATLYWYQQILGQGPKLLIQFQNNGVVDDSQLPKDRFSAERLKGVDSTLKIQPAKLEDSAVYLCASSSGDSFQETQYFGPGTRLLVL.

V usage is TRBV5-6 and J usage is TRBJ2-1; D might be TRBD1 (5 bases). The germline V gene has CDR1 SGHDT and CDR2 YYEEEE. V lost 4 bases to trimming and J lost 2 bases, with 13 bases between them. The CDR3 totals 15 residues. DNA of the CDR3: TGTGCCAGCAGCATCCGACAGCTTACCTACAATGAGCAGTTCTTC. Its protein product is CASSIRQLTYNEQFF.

This clone came up once. The chain carries TRBV7-3 and TRBJ2-7; the D gene is possibly TRBD2 (6 bases). CDR1 and CDR2 from the germline V gene are SGHTA and FQGTGA. Trimming shortened V by 5 bases and J by 3 bases, and 26 bases separated the two germline ends. This CDR3 has 18 amino acids. The CDR3 loop is CASSLSERADPIRYEQYF. CDR3 in DNA: TGTGCCAGCAGCCTCTCCGAGCGGGCCGACCCGATTCGCTACGAGCAGTACTTC.

The chain links TRBV7-3 to TRBJ2-1, with 9 bases fitting TRBD2. The V gene's germline CDR1 is SGHTA and CDR2 FQGTGA. Trimming at V came to 2 bases and at J to 4 bases, leaving 3 bases not matched to a gene. This CDR3 contains 15 residues. CDR3 DNA: TGTGCCAGCAGCTTAGCGGGAGGGCGATACAATGAGCAGTTCTTC. Translation gives CASSLAGGRYNEQFF.

The CDR3 here is CASSTSLTGEGGNTIYF. In DNA, the CDR3 is TGTGCCAGCAGTACCAGCCTGACAGGGGAGGGTGGAAACACCATATATTTT. The chain links TRBV28 to TRBJ1-3, with TRBD1 matching over 8 bases. Germline V gene data show CDR1 as MDHEN and CDR2 as SYDVKM. This CDR3 has 17 amino acids. The junction had 12 bases not matched to a gene; V was cut back by 5 bases and J by 3 bases.

This clone was seen only a few times. The gene calls are TRBV9 and TRBJ1-1; D ambiguous. V was pared by 0 bases and J by 10 bases, with 16 bases between. The CDR3 totals 14 residues. Germline CDR1 is SGDLS and CDR2 is YYNGEE. The DNA for the CDR3 is TGTGCCAGCAGCGTAGGCGTTACAGTCGAGAGAGCTTTCTTT. Its protein is CASSVGVTVERAFF.

V is TRBV27 and J is TRBJ1-2, with D perhaps matching TRBD1 (6 bases). V lost 0 bases to trimming and J lost 7 bases, with 18 bases between them. The CDR3 has 16 amino acids. CDR1 is MNHEY, CDR2 SMNVEV, per germline (reference sequence). CDR3 sequence reads: CASSLSGRGRVGGYTF. The CDR3 DNA is TGTGCCAGCAGTTTATCGGGAAGGGGGAGGGTCGGTGGCTACACCTTC.

The gene calls are TRBV7-9 and TRBJ2-7; 12 positions agree with TRBD2. The J segment lost 3 bases and the V segment lost 5 bases, leaving 11 bases of the junction unmatched. Germline CDR1 reads SEHNR; CDR2 reads FQNEAQ (reference sequence). The CDR3 is 17 amino acids. CDR3 DNA sequence: TGTGCCAGCAGCCCGCGGGGTTCTAGCGGGGGGGGCTACGAGCAGTACTTC. Its translation: CASSPRGSSGGGYEQYF.

V is TRBV5-1 and J is TRBJ2-1; 7 bases map to TRBD2. The CDR3 sequence is 16 residues long. With V trimmed by 0 bases and J by 3 bases, 6 bases remained unmatched. The germline CDR1 and CDR2 sequences are SGHRS and YFSETQ. The CDR3 region has the DNA TGCGCCAGCAGCTTGGGTGCGGGAGTCTACTACAATGAGCAGTTCTTC. It yields the protein CASSLGAGVYYNEQFF. Based on the CDR3 plus reference TRBV5-1 and TRBJ2-1, the full variable domain is KAGVTQTPRYLIKTRGQQVTLSCSPISGHRSVSWYQQTPGQGLQFLFEYFSETQRNKGNFPGRFSGRQFSNSRSEMNVSTLELGDSALYLCASSLGAGVYYNEQFFGPGTRLTVL.

The V call is TRBV27, the J call TRBJ2-7; D gene ambiguous. This CDR3 is built from 14 residues. The V gene lost 1 base and the J gene lost 1 base, with 8 bases spanning the gap. The germline V gene encodes CDR1 MNHEY and CDR2 SMNVEV (reference sequence). The CDR3 region has the DNA TGTGCCAGCAGTTTATTCGGGTCGTCCTACGAGCAGTACTTC. Translation: CASSLFGSSYEQYF.

In its sample, this clone was seen a few times. The V and J genes are TRBV5-1 and TRBJ2-2, with TRBD2 as a possible D gene (5 bases). Per the germline V gene, CDR1 is SGHRS and CDR2 is YFSETQ. V dropped 4 bases and J dropped 5 bases, with 15 bases sitting between them. This CDR3 is built from 15 residues. The CDR3 bases are TGCGCCAGCAGCATTTCGAGGGTCGAAACCGGGGAGCTGTTTTTT. It translates to CASSISRVETGELFF.

The chain links TRBV28 to TRBJ1-6; perhaps TRBD1 as D (5 bases). The CDR3 runs 15 residues. Deletions cut 1 base from V and 10 bases from J, with 14 bases between. From germline, CDR1 is MDHEN and CDR2 SYDVKM. CDR3 sequence: CASSLYAQVLSPLHF. In nucleotides, the CDR3 is TGTGCCAGCAGTTTATACGCACAGGTACTATCACCCCTCCACTTT.

The chain couples TRBV10-2 to TRBJ2-3, with TRBD2 matching 9 bases. Trimming removed 6 bases from V and 3 bases from J; junction bases left unmatched: 7. The CDR3 totals 15 residues. Germline lookup yields CDR1 WSHSY and CDR2 SAAADI. The CDR3, as DNA: TGCGCCAGCAGGGTTAGCGGGAGTGGAACAGATACGCAGTATTTT. Translating gives CASRVSGSGTDTQYF.

V is TRBV11-2 and J is TRBJ1-1; D possibly corresponds to TRBD1 (5 bases). The CDR3 runs to 15 residues. Looked up from germline, CDR1 is SGHAT and CDR2 is FQNNGV. V was cut by 0 bases and J by 1 base, with 9 bases left in between. Written as DNA, the CDR3 is TGTGCCAGCAGCTTAGATTTCGGGGGGAACACTGAAGCTTTCTTT. This codes for CASSLDFGGNTEAFF. The whole variable domain, remainder taken from reference TRBV11-2 and TRBJ1-1, is EAGVAQSPRYKIIEKRQSVAFWCNPISGHATLYWYQQILGQGPKLLIQFQNNGVVDDSQLPKDRFSAERLKGVDSTLKIQPAKLEDSAVYLCASSLDFGGNTEAFFGQGTRLTVV.

As to this clone: The same CDR3 can be traced to other DNA sequences in this sample. V gene TRBV30 combines with J gene TRBJ1-5; the D gene is possibly TRBD1 (6 bases). This CDR3 comprises 13 residues. Germline CDR1 GTSNPN, CDR2 SVGIG (reference sequence). V was shortened by 0 bases and J by 5 bases, with 8 bases between the two germline ends. CDR3 amino acids: CAWSVGGDQPQHF. The CDR3 coding sequence is TGTGCCTGGAGTGTAGGGGGAGATCAGCCCCAGCATTTT. The full variable domain, with the rest looked up from reference TRBV30 and TRBJ1-5, is SQTIHQWPATLVQPVGSPLSLECTVEGTSNPNLYWYRQAAGRGLQLLFYSVGIGQISSEVPQNLSASRPQDRQFILSSKKLLLSDSGFYLCAWSVGGDQPQHFGDGTRLSIL.

J is TRBJ2-1 and V is TRBV30; 13 bases match TRBD2. Germline V lookup: CDR1 GTSNPN, CDR2 SVGIG (reference sequence). Trimming at V came to 1 base and at J to 10 bases, leaving 4 bases not matched to a gene. The CDR3 runs to 14 residues. DNA of the CDR3: TGTGCCTGGAGTGGGACTAGCGGGAGTTTGGAGCAGTTCTTC. Translation gives CAWSGTSGSLEQFF.

The chain recombines TRBV5-1 with TRBJ2-3, with 7 nucleotides matching TRBD2. The V and J ends lost 6 bases and 0 bases, in that order; junction bases with no gene match: 4. The CDR3 covers 14 residues. Germline assignment: CDR1 SGHRS and CDR2 YFSETQ. CDR3 nucleotide sequence: TGCGCCAGCAAACTAGCGTCAAGCACAGATACGCAGTATTTT. This gives the protein CASKLASSTDTQYF.

V usage is TRBV5-5 and J usage is TRBJ2-6; maybe TRBD2 (7 bases). V lost 2 bases and J lost 0, with 15 bases in between. Germline CDR1 and CDR2: SGHKS and YYEKEE (reference sequence). This CDR3 is 18 amino acids long. The CDR3 reads CASSLGGAPSSGANVLTF. The CDR3 DNA is TGTGCCAGCAGCTTAGGGGGGGCCCCAAGCTCTGGGGCCAACGTCCTGACTTTC.